Presented here are 5 T cell receptor beta chains from one specimen sequenced in a study of T cells in Graves' hyperthyroidism and ophthalmopathy. Using RNA transcripts as the source, TCR beta CDR3 regions were amplified. First-round RT-PCR with HTBI primers amplified the TCR CDR3 region. TCRdb passed the multiplex PCR reads through MiXCR, listing each CDR3 protein once. Here the sample spans about half a million distinct CDR3 sequences, roughly 15% being singletons. Specimen: blood. The receptors here all came from a woman aged 25 to 45 with Graves' ophthalmopathy.

This clonotype was observed once. The chain has TRBV6-5 and TRBJ2-1; D gene unclear. The CDR3 runs to 15 residues. V lost 2 bases and J lost 4, with 12 bases in between. The germline V gene encodes CDR1 MNHEY and CDR2 SVGAGI. CDR3 coding DNA: TGTGCCAGCAGTTACGCGGATCTGCGGTACAATGAGCAGTTCTTC. It yields the protein CASSYADLRYNEQFF.

This clonotype was seen many times. V and J are TRBV5-1 and TRBJ2-7; no firm D call. V was cut by 5 bases and J by 2 bases, with 20 bases left in between. Germline loops: CDR1 SGHRS, CDR2 YFSETQ. There are 16 residues in the CDR3. CDR3 nucleotides: TGCGCCAGCAGGAAGCAAATAGACTCAGCAGCCTACGAGCAGTACTTC. This encodes CASRKQIDSAAYEQYF.

This clonotype was counted many times. The rearrangement joins TRBV12-3 or TRBV12-4 to TRBJ2-1; 13 bases match TRBD2. The V and J ends lost 3 bases and 2 bases, in that order; junction bases with no gene match: 4. The CDR3 runs to 17 residues. The CDR3 reads CASSFTSGRVAYNEQFF. The CDR3 DNA sequence: TGTGCCAGCAGTTTCACTAGCGGGAGGGTCGCCTACAATGAGCAGTTCTTC.

In the case of this clonotype: The junction and the germline gene differ at one end; a read error may be behind it. This chain links TRBV11-2 with TRBJ2-1; D possibly uses TRBD1 or TRBD2 (6 bases each). Per germline, CDR1 SGHAT and CDR2 FQNNGV. This CDR3 is 16 amino acids long. Here the CDR3 DNA reads TGTGCCAGCAGCCGAAGGGGGGAATCCAAAACACATGAACAGTTCTTC. Translated: CASSRRGESKTHEQFF.

This clonotype was picked up a small number of times. This sequence joins TRBV5-4 and TRBJ2-7, with D possibly TRBD1 on 6 matching bases. CDR3 length: 14 residues. With 0 bases removed from V and 1 base from J, the gap between germline ends came to 8 bases. CDR1 is SGHNT, CDR2 YYREEE, per germline (reference sequence). In DNA form, the CDR3 reads TGTGCCAGCAGCTTGGACAGGGAGTCCTACGAGCAGTACTTC. This encodes CASSLDRESYEQYF.